The T cell receptor (beta chain) under discussion was sequenced for a study of vaccination and CD4 T cells after COVID-19. About the study: Each post-COVID sample was drawn after diagnosis, and the median interval was approximately 100 days (range 35 to 161).

Scientists ran DNA taken from cultured CD4+ T cells through the Oncomine TCR Beta short-read assay for sequencing. TCRdb reanalysed the PCR reads using MiXCR and keeps one entry per CDR3 protein. The sample records approximately 15,000 distinct CDR3 sequences, 40% to 60% being singletons. Study observations and caveats: A nonsignificant median increase from around 20 to 38 SARS-CoV-2-reactive clonotypes was observed. Convalescent patients had a median roughly 87% of post-vaccine SARS-CoV-2-reactive clones that were detected only after vaccination, not before it.

Comment on this clonotype: Antigen: not known.

Treatment noted: approximately nine-day PBMC culture with coronavirus spike peptide pools or control peptides (ViraFEST assay). After expanding antigen-specific T cells with peptide pools, ViraFEST sequenced their TCRs. The CDR3 length is 12 residues. With 3 bases removed from V and 9 bases from J, the gap between germline ends came to 9 bases. CDR1 and CDR2 from the germline V gene are SGHDN and FVKESK. The clonotype originates from a human donor who had recovered from COVID-19. Sample: CD4+ T cells from blood, cultured in vitro. The J gene is TRBJ2-1, the V gene TRBV14, with no clear D. In DNA form, the CDR3 reads TGTGCCAGCAGCCAGACGTGGGGTGAGCAGTTCTTC. This codes for CASSQTWGEQFF.